These T cell receptor beta chains were read from a single sample in a study of blood T cell repertoires in COVID-19. Repertoires were generated with immunoSEQ multiplex PCR, while TCRdb's copy carries only in-frame clones and drops some. This table holds about 160,000 clones, 65% to 85% found once. Material: peripheral blood. The receptors stem from a man in his fifties or sixties with active or convalescent COVID-19. CDR3s leave out the opening cysteine and the closing phenylalanine or tryptophan.

>TRBJ1-2|TRBV24-1
ATSDPGQGYGYT
>TRBJ1-5|TRBV19
ASNNGGFPQH
>TRBJ2-7|TRBV4-2
ASSQEGRVYEQY
>TRBJ1-2|TRBV29-1
SSLGVGGYGYT
>TRBJ1-5|TRBV19
ASSFAGGANQPQH
>TRBJ2-2|TRBV2
ATPPGRGNTGELF
>TRBJ2-7|TRBV5-1
ASSSGQASYEQY
>TRBJ2-1|TRBV28
ASSLSRNEQF
>TRBJ2-5|TRBV9
ASSVRGAGGETQY
>TRBJ2-1|TRBV29-1
SVVAGLSYNEQF
>TRBJ1-5|TRBV5-1
ASSVTGGEQPQH
>TRBJ1-1|TRBV6-5
AAGGARREAF
>TRBJ1-5|TRBV7-2
ASSLAPSNQPQH
>TRBJ2-2|TRBV24-1
ATRQGVTGELF
>TRBJ2-5|TRBV11-2
ASSLGTKYQETQY
>TRBJ2-1|TRBV7-9
ASTNQGDEQF
>TRBJ1-4|TRBV5-1
ASMGQDAKLF
>TRBJ2-1|TRBV12-3/TRBV12-4
ASARPGNEQF
>TRBJ1-2|TRBV5-4
ASSLSGGGGYT
>TRBJ2-7|TRBV7-2
ASSSAGQAVYEQY
>TRBJ2-2|TRBV24-1
ATSPSAGDHGELF
>TRBJ1-2|TRBV6-5
ASSLQGDSGYT